The TCR beta chain described here comes from a study of T cells in Graves' hyperthyroidism and ophthalmopathy. Study-wide context: Peripheral blood was obtained at initial diagnosis, preceding any treatment. Study findings and constraints: Also found in blood were most expanded thyroid clonotypes above 0.001.

Aged 18 to 65, the patients had hyperthyroidism that was newly diagnosed and had lasted under 2 months. About 10 ml fresh peripheral blood yielded the PBMCs. Trimming stripped 4 bases from V and 2 bases from J, with 9 bases between. From germline, CDR1 is LNHDA and CDR2 SQIVND (reference sequence). The CDR3 length is 14 residues. From RNA transcripts, TCR beta CDR3 regions were amplified. A first-round RT-PCR of the TCR CDR3 used the HTBI primer set. TCRdb analysed the multiplex PCR reads with MiXCR anew, one entry per CDR3 protein. The sample lists fewer than 450,000 distinct CDR3 sequences; about 18% were seen once. This clonotype was counted at least ten times. Its antigen is currently unknown.

This sequence joins TRBV19 and TRBJ2-1; TRBD2 is a possible D gene (6 bases). This receptor was identified in a woman younger than 45 with Graves' hyperthyroidism that later progressed to Graves' ophthalmopathy. Material: blood. CDR3 coding DNA: TGTGCCAGTAGTACTAGCGACCCCTACAATGAGCAGTTCTTC. This codes for CASSTSDPYNEQFF.